What follows are 16 T cell receptor beta chains derived from one specimen sequenced in a study of beta chain features in type 1 diabetes. As every portion of the isolated RNA was reverse transcribed, the sequencing read expressed TCRB transcripts. Profiling relied on immunoSEQ multiplex PCR, and the TCRdb table lists in-frame clones only, not all of them. The sample has some 400,000 clones, more than 12% seen once. Sequenced sample: naive CD4+ T cells from blood. The receptors were sampled from a woman under 30 in good health.

This chain uses TRBV4-1 with TRBJ2-5; TRBD1 aligns across 7 bases. CDR3 length equals 16 residues. V lost 7 bases and J lost 2; bases outside the gene matches: 13. Germline CDR1 and CDR2: MGHRA and YSYEKL. CDR3 bases: TGCGCCAGCACCATAGAGCGACAGGGCGCACAAGAGACCCAGTACTTC. Amino acids: CASTIERQGAQETQYF.

This rearrangement joins TRBV7-3 to TRBJ2-1; 7 nucleotides match TRBD1. The CDR3 runs 13 residues. CDR1 SGHTA and CDR2 FQGTGA come from the germline V gene. V trimming: 5 bases; J trimming: 8 bases; junction bases outside the gene matches: 6. The DNA of the CDR3 is TGTGCCAGCAGCGTACAGGGGAGTCATGAGCAGTTCTTC. Its protein is CASSVQGSHEQFF.

Here the CDR3 reads CASSSITGERWNTEAFF. For the CDR3, the DNA is TGTGCCAGCAGTTCCATCACAGGGGAAAGATGGAACACTGAAGCTTTCTTT. This chain links TRBV28 with TRBJ1-1; TRBD1 aligns across 7 bases. Germline V lookup: CDR1 MDHEN, CDR2 SYDVKM. V lost 4 bases and J lost 1; bases outside the gene matches: 12. This CDR3 is 17 amino acids long. The variable domain in full, completed from reference TRBV28 and TRBJ1-1, reads DVKVTQSSRYLVKRTGEKVFLECVQDMDHENMFWYRQDPGLGLRLIYFSYDVKMKEKGDIPEGYSVSREKKERFSLILESASTNQTSMYLCASSSITGERWNTEAFFGQGTRLTVV.

V usage is TRBV29-1 and J usage is TRBJ1-1; the D gene is possibly TRBD1 (6 bases). The length of the CDR3 is 13 residues. Trimming stripped 2 bases from V and 1 base from J, with 8 bases between. Germline CDR1 is SQVTM and CDR2 is ANQGSEA. CDR3 protein: CSVERGGNTEAFF. The DNA of the CDR3 is TGCAGCGTTGAAAGAGGGGGGAACACTGAAGCTTTCTTT.

The rearrangement uses TRBV5-4 and TRBJ1-2; 7 bases are shared with TRBD1. The junction had 8 bases not matched to a gene; V was cut back by 4 bases and J by 2 bases. This CDR3 comprises 15 residues. Germline V lookup: CDR1 SGHNT, CDR2 YYREEE (reference sequence). CDR3 protein: CASSPIQGLNYGYTF. The CDR3 DNA reads TGTGCCAGCAGCCCCATACAGGGGTTAAACTATGGCTACACCTTC.

V and J are TRBV5-4 and TRBJ2-2; 8 nucleotides match TRBD1. The CDR3 covers 15 residues. V lost 3 bases to trimming and J lost 7 bases; unmatched junction nucleotides: 8. The germline CDR1 and CDR2 sequences are SGHNT and YYREEE (reference sequence). This CDR3 reads CASSSQGAQSGELFF. CDR3 in DNA: TGTGCCAGCAGCTCGCAGGGGGCGCAAAGCGGGGAGCTGTTTTTT.

The chain has TRBV5-1 and TRBJ1-2, with 8 bases matching TRBD1. Germline values: CDR1 SGHRS, CDR2 YFSETQ. J was trimmed by 5 bases and V by 2 bases; bases with no gene match: 2. The CDR3 has 13 amino acids. The CDR3 sequence: CASSFGQGYGYTF. The CDR3 DNA sequence: TGCGCCAGCAGCTTCGGACAGGGTTATGGCTACACCTTC.

The genes are TRBV5-1 and TRBJ1-1; TRBD1 matches at 8 bases. Per germline, CDR1 SGHRS and CDR2 YFSETQ. The CDR3 runs 15 residues. The trim removed 0 bases at V and 4 bases at J, leaving 5 bases unmatched. Written as DNA, the CDR3 is TGCGCCAGCAGCTTGGTTGACAGGGGACGCACTGAAGCTTTCTTT. It codes for CASSLVDRGRTEAFF.

There are a few counts of this clone. The gene calls are TRBV30 and TRBJ2-1; 10 bases map to TRBD2. There are 15 residues in the CDR3. Germline values: CDR1 GTSNPN, CDR2 SVGIG (reference sequence). The V segment lost 8 bases and the J segment 7 bases; nucleotides outside the gene matches: 14. The DNA of the CDR3 is TGTGCCGCGACCGGGGCTAGCGGGAGTTTAAATGAGCAGTTCTTC. It specifies CAATGASGSLNEQFF.

This rearrangement joins TRBV29-1 to TRBJ2-7, with D possibly matching TRBD1 (7 bases). V lost 2 bases to trimming and J lost 4 bases, with 12 bases between them. Germline V gene sequence: CDR1 SQVTM, CDR2 ANQGSEA. The CDR3 consists of 13 residues. The CDR3 here is CSVEQGGRYEQYF. The DNA for the CDR3 is TGCAGCGTTGAACAGGGGGGACGGTACGAGCAGTACTTC.

In the case of this clone: This same CDR3 is encoded by further DNA sequences in the sample. This sequence joins TRBV2 and TRBJ1-1, with a possible D match to TRBD1 (6 bases). V lost 6 bases and J 1 base, leaving 9 bases between the germline ends. The CDR3 has 13 residues. CDR1 and CDR2 (germline): SNHLY, FYNNEI. CDR3 sequence: CASRLQGNTEAFF. The CDR3 DNA reads as TGTGCCAGCAGGTTACAGGGGAACACTGAAGCTTTCTTT.

This clone turned up a few times. The chain employs TRBV6-6 and TRBJ2-1; perhaps TRBD2 as D (6 bases). The CDR3 runs to 15 residues. Trimming took 7 bases from V and 2 from J, leaving 15 bases between them. Per germline, CDR1 MNHNY and CDR2 SVGAGI (reference sequence). For the CDR3, the DNA is TGTGCCAGCACTCGACACCCTAGCGCCTACAATGAGCAGTTCTTC. Residues: CASTRHPSAYNEQFF.

This clone has more than one count but fewer than ten. The V and J genes are TRBV27 and TRBJ2-3; D is unresolved. V was pared by 5 bases and J by 0 bases, with 3 bases between. Germline-derived CDR1 and CDR2 are MNHEY and SMNVEV (reference sequence). The CDR3 runs 12 residues. Here the CDR3 reads CASSGSTDTQYF. The CDR3 bases are TGTGCCAGCAGTGGCAGCACAGATACGCAGTATTTT.

This clone turned up a few times. The chain is built from TRBV30 and TRBJ2-5; D is undetermined. The CDR3 spans 15 residues. The ends were cut back, 0 bases at V and 4 bases at J, with 15 bases in the middle. Germline CDR1 GTSNPN, CDR2 SVGIG (reference sequence). Written as DNA, the CDR3 is TGTGCCTGGAGTGTAGTTTCAGGTGCTGGAGAGACCCAGTACTTC. This sequence encodes CAWSVVSGAGETQYF.

The chain recombines TRBV28 with TRBJ2-7, with 10 bases lining up with TRBD2. Germline CDR1 MDHEN, CDR2 SYDVKM. CDR3 length: 14 residues. V lost 2 bases, J lost 3 bases, and 1 base stayed unmatched. CDR3 nucleotides: TGTGCCAGCAGTTTACCTAGCGGGAGCTACGAGCAGTACTTC. Amino acids: CASSLPSGSYEQYF.

This clone was recorded a few times. This chain uses TRBV7-9 with TRBJ2-1, with 11 bases matching TRBD2. This CDR3 region has 19 residues. Trimming at V came to 2 bases and at J to 4 bases, leaving 13 bases not matched to a gene. Germline assignment: CDR1 SEHNR and CDR2 FQNEAQ (reference sequence). The CDR3 DNA reads as TGTGCCAGCAGCTTAATCTATATTCTAGCGGGAGGAGTTTACAATGAGCAGTTCTTC. Translation: CASSLIYILAGGVYNEQFF.